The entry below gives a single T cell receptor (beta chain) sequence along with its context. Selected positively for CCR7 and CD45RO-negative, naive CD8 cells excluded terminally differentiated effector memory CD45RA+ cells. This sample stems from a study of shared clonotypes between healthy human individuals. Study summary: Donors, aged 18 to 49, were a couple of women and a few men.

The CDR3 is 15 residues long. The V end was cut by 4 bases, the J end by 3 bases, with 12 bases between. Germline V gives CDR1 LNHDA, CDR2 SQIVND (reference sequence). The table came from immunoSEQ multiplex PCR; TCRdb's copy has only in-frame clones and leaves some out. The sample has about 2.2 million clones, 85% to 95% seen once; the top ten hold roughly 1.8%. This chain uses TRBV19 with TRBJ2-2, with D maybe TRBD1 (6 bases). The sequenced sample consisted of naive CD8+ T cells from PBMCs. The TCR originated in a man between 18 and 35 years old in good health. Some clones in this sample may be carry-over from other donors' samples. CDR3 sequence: CASSTYRDHTGELFF. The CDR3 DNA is TGTGCCAGTAGTACATACAGGGATCACACCGGGGAGCTGTTTTTT.